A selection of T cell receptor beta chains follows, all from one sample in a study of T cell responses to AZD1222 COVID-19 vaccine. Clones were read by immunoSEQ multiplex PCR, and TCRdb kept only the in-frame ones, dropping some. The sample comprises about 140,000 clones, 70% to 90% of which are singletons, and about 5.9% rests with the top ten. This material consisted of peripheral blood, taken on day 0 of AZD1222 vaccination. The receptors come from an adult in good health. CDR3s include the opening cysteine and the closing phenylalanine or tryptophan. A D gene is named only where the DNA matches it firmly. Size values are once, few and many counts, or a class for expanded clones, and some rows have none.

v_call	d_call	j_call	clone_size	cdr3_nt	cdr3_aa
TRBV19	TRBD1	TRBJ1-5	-	TGTGCCAGTAGTATAGTCAGGACAGGGAACAATCAGCCCCAGCATTTT	CASSIVRTGNNQPQHF
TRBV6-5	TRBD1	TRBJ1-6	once	TGTGCCAGCGCCCAGGGGGGTGGTAATTCACCCCTCCACTTT	CASAQGGGNSPLHF
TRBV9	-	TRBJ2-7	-	TGTGCCAGCAGCGTGGGATCTGCGACAGGAGTTTCCTACGAGCAGTACTTC	CASSVGSATGVSYEQYF
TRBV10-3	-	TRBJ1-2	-	TGTGCCATCAGTGAGAACCTCAGCGGGGGCTACACCTTC	CAISENLSGGYTF
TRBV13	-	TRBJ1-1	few	TGTGCCAGCAGCTTAGAACAGGGTCGTTATCTGAACACTGAAGCTTTCTTT	CASSLEQGRYLNTEAFF
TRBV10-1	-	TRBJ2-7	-	TGCGCCAGCAGTGAGCCCGCAAGTGACAGGAGGAGGAGGGGCTACGAGCAGTACTTC	CASSEPASDRRRRGYEQYF
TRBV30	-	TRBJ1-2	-	TGTGCCTGGACCACAGGGAATGGGGGCGGCTACACCTTC	CAWTTGNGGGYTF
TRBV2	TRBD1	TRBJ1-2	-	TGTGCCAGCACCCCCGGGACAGTTTCCTATGGCTACACCTTC	CASTPGTVSYGYTF
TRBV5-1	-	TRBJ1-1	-	TGCGCCAGCAGCTTGGCGGGGATGAACACTGAAGCTTTCTTT	CASSLAGMNTEAFF
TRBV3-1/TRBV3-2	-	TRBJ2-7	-	TGTGCCAGCAGCCAAGATTTAGGGACCTGGGACGAGCAGTACTTC	CASSQDLGTWDEQYF
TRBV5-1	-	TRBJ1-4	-	TGCGCCAGCGGTCCAGCGGCAACTAATGAAAAACTGTTTTTT	CASGPAATNEKLFF
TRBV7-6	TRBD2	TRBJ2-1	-	TGTGCCAGCAGCTTTCCGGGACTAGCGGGTTCCAATGAGCAGTTCTTC	CASSFPGLAGSNEQFF
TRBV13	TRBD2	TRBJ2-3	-	TGTGCCAGCAGCTCCGGGACTAGCGGCTACACAGATACGCAGTATTTT	CASSSGTSGYTDTQYF
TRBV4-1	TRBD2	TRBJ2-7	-	TGCGCCAGCAGCCCACTCAGAGCGGGAGGAATGTACGAGCAGTACTTC	CASSPLRAGGMYEQYF
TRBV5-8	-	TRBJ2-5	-	TGTGCCAGCAGCTTTAGGACCCAAGAGACCCAGTACTTC	CASSFRTQETQYF
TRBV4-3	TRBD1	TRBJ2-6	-	TGCGCCAGCAGCCAATCGACAGGGGACCCTGGGGCCAACGTCCTGACTTTC	CASSQSTGDPGANVLTF
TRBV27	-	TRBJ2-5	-	TGTGCCAGCAGTCGGCCTGGGGGGACCCAGTACTTC	CASSRPGGTQYF
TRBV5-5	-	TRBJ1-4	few	TGTGCCAGCAGCTCTTCCGTGGGGGACCATGAAAAACTGTTTTTT	CASSSSVGDHEKLFF
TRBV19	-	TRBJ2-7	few	TGTGCCAGTAGTTACGGACAGAGCTACGAGCAGTACTTC	CASSYGQSYEQYF
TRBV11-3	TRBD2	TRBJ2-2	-	TGTGCCAGCAGCTATGCCTCACTAGCGGGTACCGGGGAGCTGTTTTTT	CASSYASLAGTGELFF
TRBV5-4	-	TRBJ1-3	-	TGTGCCAGCAGGGACGACAGGATGTCTGGAAACACCATATATTTT	CASRDDRMSGNTIYF
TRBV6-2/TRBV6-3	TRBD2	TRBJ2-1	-	TGTGCCAGCAGCCTACTAGCGGGAGGGATTGAGCAGTTCTTC	CASSLLAGGIEQFF
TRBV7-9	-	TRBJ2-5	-	TGTGCCAGCAGCTTAGCGGGAGGCAGGGGGCAAGAGACCCAGTACTTC	CASSLAGGRGQETQYF
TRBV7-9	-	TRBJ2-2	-	TGTGCCAGCAGCTTAGGGTGGCAGATAAACACCGGGGAGCTGTTTTTT	CASSLGWQINTGELFF
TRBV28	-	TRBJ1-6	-	TGTGCCAGCAGTTACCAAGATGATTCACCCCTCCACTTT	CASSYQDDSPLHF
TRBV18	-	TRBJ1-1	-	TGTGCCAGCTCTCCAAAGGGGAACACTGAAGCTTTCTTT	CASSPKGNTEAFF
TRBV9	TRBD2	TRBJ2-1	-	TGTGCCAGCAGCCCCCTCCCGACTAGCGGGAGGGGTTCGGGGTACAATGAGCAGTTCTTC	CASSPLPTSGRGSGYNEQFF
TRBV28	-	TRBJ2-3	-	TGTGCCAGCAGTTTATGGGGGATCGTGGGCGATACGCAGTATTTT	CASSLWGIVGDTQYF
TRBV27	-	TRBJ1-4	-	TGTGCCAGCAGTTTATCGGGGCCCTATAATGAAAAACTGTTTTTT	CASSLSGPYNEKLFF
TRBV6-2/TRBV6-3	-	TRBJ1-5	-	TGTGCCAGCAGTTATGGACTCCCGTCTCAGCCCCAGCATTTT	CASSYGLPSQPQHF
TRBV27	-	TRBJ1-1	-	TGTGCCAGCAGTCCAAGACCGCCGTTGAGCACTGAAGCTTTCTTT	CASSPRPPLSTEAFF
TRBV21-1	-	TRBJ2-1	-	TGTGCCGCCGGGACAGGGTGGAATGAGCAGTTCTTC	CAAGTGWNEQFF
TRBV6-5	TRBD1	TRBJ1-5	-	TGTGCCAGCACTTCAGGGGGAATGAGCAATCAGCCCCAGCATTTT	CASTSGGMSNQPQHF
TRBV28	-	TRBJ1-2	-	TGTGCCAGCAGTCCCCTTACTCCTGACAGGCCCTATAAAAACTATGGCTACACCTTC	CASSPLTPDRPYKNYGYTF
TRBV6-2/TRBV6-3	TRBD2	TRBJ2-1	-	TGTGCCAGCAGTTACTCGAATAGCGGGATGGGGAGTGAGCAGTTCTTC	CASSYSNSGMGSEQFF
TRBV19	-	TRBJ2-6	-	TGTGCCAGTAATCCGACTGCAGGGGCCAACGTCCTGACTTTC	CASNPTAGANVLTF
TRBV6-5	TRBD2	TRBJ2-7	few	TGTGCCAGCAGTTACTCCCGGGAGGGCGGGTACGAGCAGTACTTC	CASSYSREGGYEQYF
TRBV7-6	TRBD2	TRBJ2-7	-	TGTGCCAGCAGCTCCAACTTTCTAGCGGGAGCCTACGAGCAGTACTTC	CASSSNFLAGAYEQYF
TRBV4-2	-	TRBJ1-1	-	TGTGCCAGCAGCCCCTACGGGCGGGAGGAGACTGAAGCTTTCTTT	CASSPYGREETEAFF
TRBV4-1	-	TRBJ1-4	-	TGCGCCAGCAGCCAAGGCCAGGGAGATGCTGAAAAACTGTTTTTT	CASSQGQGDAEKLFF